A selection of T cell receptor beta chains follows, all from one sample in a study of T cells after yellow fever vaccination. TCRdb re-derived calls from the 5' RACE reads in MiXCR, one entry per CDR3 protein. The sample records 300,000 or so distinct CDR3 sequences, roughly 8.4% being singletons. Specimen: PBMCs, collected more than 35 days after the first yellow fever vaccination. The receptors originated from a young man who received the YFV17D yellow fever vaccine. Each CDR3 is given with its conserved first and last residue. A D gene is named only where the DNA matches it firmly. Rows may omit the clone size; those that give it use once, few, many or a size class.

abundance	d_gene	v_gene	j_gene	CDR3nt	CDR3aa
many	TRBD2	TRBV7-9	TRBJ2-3	TGTGCCAGCAGCTTAACTAGCGGGGCGCCAGATACGCAGTATTTT	CASSLTSGAPDTQYF
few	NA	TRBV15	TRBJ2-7	TGTGCCACCAGCAGGCGCGGACGGAACATCCAGGCCTACGAGCAGTACTTC	CATSRRGRNIQAYEQYF
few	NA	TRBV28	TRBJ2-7	TGTGCCAGCAGTTTCTGGGGGGAAACCTACGAGCAGTACTTC	CASSFWGETYEQYF
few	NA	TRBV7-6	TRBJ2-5	TGTGCCAGCAGCTTAACTTGGGGCTCACAAGAGACCCAGTACTTC	CASSLTWGSQETQYF
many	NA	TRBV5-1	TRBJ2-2	TGCGCCAGCAGCTTCCTGCCTGGCGGCGGGACCGGGGAGCTGTTTTTT	CASSFLPGGGTGELFF
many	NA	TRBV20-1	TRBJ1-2	TGCAGCGCGGGGCAGCCTTACTATGGCTACACCTTC	CSAGQPYYGYTF
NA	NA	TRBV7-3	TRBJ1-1	TGTGCCAGCAGCTCCGCGACAAGGACTGAAGCTTTCTTT	CASSSATRTEAFF
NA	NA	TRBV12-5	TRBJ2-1	TGTGCTAGTGGTTTCATCATCGGCACGGAGAGACGCAATGAGCAGTTCTTC	CASGFIIGTERRNEQFF
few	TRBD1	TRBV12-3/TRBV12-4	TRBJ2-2	TGTGCCAGCAGGGAGACAGGGGCCGGGGAGCTGTTTTTT	CASRETGAGELFF
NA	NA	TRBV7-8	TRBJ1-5	TGTGCCAGCAGCTTAGCGCAAGTTGTGGGGCTTAGCAATCAGCCCCAGCATTTT	CASSLAQVVGLSNQPQHF
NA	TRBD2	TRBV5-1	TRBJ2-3	TGCGCCAGCAGCTACCGTAGCGGGGGGGCCGAGGCGCAGTATTTT	CASSYRSGGAEAQYF
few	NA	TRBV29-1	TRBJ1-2	TGCAGCGTTGAAGTCTCGACGGCGAGAAATGGCTACACCTTC	CSVEVSTARNGYTF
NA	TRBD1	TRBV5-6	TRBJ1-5	TGTGCCAGCAACCAGGGGGGACCCAATCAGCCCCAGCATTTT	CASNQGGPNQPQHF
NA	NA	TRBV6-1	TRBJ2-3	TGTGCCAGCAGGGCCGGCTTTTCGGGTGATACGCAGTATTTT	CASRAGFSGDTQYF
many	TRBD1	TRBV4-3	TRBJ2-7	TGCGCCAGCAGCCAGGAAGACAGGGAAGAGGCTAGAATTGGGCAGTACTTC	CASSQEDREEARIGQYF
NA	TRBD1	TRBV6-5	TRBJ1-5	TGTGCCAGCAGTTACCAGATGACAGGGCTTCATCAGCCCCAGCATTTT	CASSYQMTGLHQPQHF
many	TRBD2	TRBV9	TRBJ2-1	TGTGCCAGCAGCCCCTCCGGGGTAGCGGGCTACAATGAGCAGTTCTTC	CASSPSGVAGYNEQFF
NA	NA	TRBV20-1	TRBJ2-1	TGCAGTGCCAGAAAAAGCTCCTACAATGAGCAGTTCTTC	CSARKSSYNEQFF
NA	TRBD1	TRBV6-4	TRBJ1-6	TGTGCCAGCGGGACAGGGGGCATCGATTCACCCCTCCACTTT	CASGTGGIDSPLHF
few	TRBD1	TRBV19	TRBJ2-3	TGTGCCAGTAGCAAACAATCCGGGACAGGCACAGATACGCAGTATTTT	CASSKQSGTGTDTQYF
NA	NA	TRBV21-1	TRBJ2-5	TGTGCCAGCAGCAAAAAGTCCGGAAACCAGTACTTC	CASSKKSGNQYF
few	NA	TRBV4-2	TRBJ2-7	TGTGCCAGCAGCCAAGATTGGGGGAGGATTTCCTACGAGCAGTACTTC	CASSQDWGRISYEQYF
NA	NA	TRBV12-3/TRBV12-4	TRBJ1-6	TGTGCCAGCAGTTTAAACAGGGCACAACCCCTCCACTTT	CASSLNRAQPLHF
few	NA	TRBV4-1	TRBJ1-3	TGCGCCAGCAGCCAAGAAGTAACGCGAGAGAACACCATATATTTT	CASSQEVTRENTIYF
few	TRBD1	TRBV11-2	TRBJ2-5	TGTGCCAGCAGCCCCCGTTGGACAGGGGAAAAAGAGACCCAGTACTTC	CASSPRWTGEKETQYF
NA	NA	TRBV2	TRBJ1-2	TGTGCCAGCAGTGAAAATAACTATGGCTACACCTTC	CASSENNYGYTF
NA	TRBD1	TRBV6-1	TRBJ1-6	TGTGCCAGCAGCCCCAGGGGGGTAGGCAATTCACCCCTCCACTTT	CASSPRGVGNSPLHF